Below, one T cell receptor (beta chain) is given with its context. The sample belongs to a study of shared clonotypes between healthy human individuals. The V segment lost 5 bases and the J segment 4 bases; nucleotides outside the gene matches: 6. The CDR3 is made up of 15 amino acids. Germline loops: CDR1 LNHDA, CDR2 SQIVND (reference sequence). Deep was the level at which the assay was run. Sorted-subset replicate PCR reactions contained about 200 ng DNA, corresponding to some 29,000 T cell genomes. Here immunoSEQ multiplex PCR was the method, and the copy in TCRdb shows in-frame clones only, minus some. The sample contains roughly 720,000 clones, 80% to 95% of which appear only once. With CCR7-negative CD45RA+ TemRA cells, CD45RO+ cells were combined in CD8 memory.

This clonotype originated in a man younger than 35 in good health. Some clones in this sample may be carry-over from other donors' samples. The sequenced sample was memory CD8+ T cells from PBMCs. Regarding subset: CD45RO+ cells pooled with CCR7-negative TemRA cells. J is TRBJ2-1 and V is TRBV19; 9 nucleotides agree with TRBD2. CDR3 protein: CASSWAGGRYNEQFF. The CDR3 DNA reads TGTGCCAGTAGTTGGGCGGGAGGGCGGTACAATGAGCAGTTCTTC. Supplemented by reference TRBV19 and TRBJ2-1, the full variable domain reads DGGITQSPKYLFRKEGQNVTLSCEQNLNHDAMYWYRQDPGQGLRLIYYSQIVNDFQKGDIAEGYSVSREKKESFPLTVTSAQKNPTAFYLCASSWAGGRYNEQFFGPGTRLTVL.